This TCR beta chain originates from a study of prognosis after radiotherapy for stage I lung cancer. Background on the study: From early 2018 through early 2019, patients with stage I non-small cell lung cancer were enrolled.

Findings and caveats of the study: Unique TCR clone counts fell after stereotactic body radiation therapy, median around 10,000 versus 6,900.

The study amplified the TCR beta CDR3 region from genomic DNA. This amplification was carried out by two rounds of multiplex PCR. Every TRBV and TRBJ gene had its own specific primer in first-round PCR. MiXCR was run by TCRdb on the multiplex PCR reads, yielding one entry per CDR3 protein. The sample lists about 17,000 distinct CDR3 sequences, 29% seen once, with under 40% in the top ten. This clonotype appeared many times. The target antigen is unknown. CDR3 length: 13 residues. The rearrangement uses TRBV3-2 and TRBJ2-2; TRBD1 is the table's D call, not checked against the DNA. TRBV3-2 is designated a pseudogene. The material was PBMCs, obtained before or after stereotactic body radiation therapy (not recorded which). The receptor's source is a donor of 50 years or more with non-small cell lung cancer. The CDR3 region has the DNA TGTGCCAGCAGCCAACGGACAGTGAGGGAGCTGTTTTTT. It is translated as CASSQRTVRELFF.